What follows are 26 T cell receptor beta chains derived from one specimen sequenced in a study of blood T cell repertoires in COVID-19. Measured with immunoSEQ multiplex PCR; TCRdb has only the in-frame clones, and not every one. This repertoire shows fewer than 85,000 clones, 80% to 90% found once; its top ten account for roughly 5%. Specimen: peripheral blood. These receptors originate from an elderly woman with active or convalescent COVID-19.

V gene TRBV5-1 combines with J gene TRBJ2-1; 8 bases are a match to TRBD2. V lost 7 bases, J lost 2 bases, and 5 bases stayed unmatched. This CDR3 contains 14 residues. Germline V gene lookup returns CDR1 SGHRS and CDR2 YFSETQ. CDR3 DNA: TGCGCCAGCGGGTACGGGAGGGCCTACAATGAGCAGTTCTTC. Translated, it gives CASGYGRAYNEQFF.

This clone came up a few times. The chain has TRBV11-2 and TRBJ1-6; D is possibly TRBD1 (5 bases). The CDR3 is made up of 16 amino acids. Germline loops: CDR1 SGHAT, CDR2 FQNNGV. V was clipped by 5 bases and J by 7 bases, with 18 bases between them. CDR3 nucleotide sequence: TGTGCCAGCAGCACCGTGGGGGGAGCGTCCAATTCACCCCTCCACTTT. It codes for CASSTVGGASNSPLHF.

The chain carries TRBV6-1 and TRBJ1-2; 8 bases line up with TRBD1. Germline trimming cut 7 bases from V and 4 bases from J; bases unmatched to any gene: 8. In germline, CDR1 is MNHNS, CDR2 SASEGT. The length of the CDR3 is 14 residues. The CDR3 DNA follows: TGTGCCAGCATGTTGACAGGGGCAGGCTATGGCTACACCTTC. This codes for CASMLTGAGYGYTF.

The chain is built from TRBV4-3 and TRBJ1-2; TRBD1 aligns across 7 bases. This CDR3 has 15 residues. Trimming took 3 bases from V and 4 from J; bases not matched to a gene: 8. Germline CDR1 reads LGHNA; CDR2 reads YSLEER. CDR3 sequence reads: CASSQTPTGTYGYTF. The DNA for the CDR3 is TGCGCCAGCAGCCAGACACCGACAGGGACCTATGGCTACACCTTC.

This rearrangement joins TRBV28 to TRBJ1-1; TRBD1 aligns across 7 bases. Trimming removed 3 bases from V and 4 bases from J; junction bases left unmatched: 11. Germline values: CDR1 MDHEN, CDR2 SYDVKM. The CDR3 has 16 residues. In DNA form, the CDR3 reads TGTGCCAGCAGTTTTGAACCGGGACAGAGTCTCACTGAAGCTTTCTTT. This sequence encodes CASSFEPGQSLTEAFF.

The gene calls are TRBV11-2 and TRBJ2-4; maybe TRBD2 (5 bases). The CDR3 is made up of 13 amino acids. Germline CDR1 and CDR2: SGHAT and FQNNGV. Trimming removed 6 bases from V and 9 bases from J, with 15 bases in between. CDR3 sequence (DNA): TGTGCCAGCAGGCCCCTGTGGGGAGCCATTCAGTACTTC. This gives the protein CASRPLWGAIQYF.

Here the CDR3 reads CASSQGWGGSTSTDTQYF. The DNA of the CDR3 is TGTGCCAGCAGCCAAGGTTGGGGGGGCTCGACTAGCACAGATACGCAGTATTTT. The J gene is TRBJ2-3, the V gene TRBV3-1 (or the pseudogene TRBV3-2), with D perhaps TRBD2 (7 bases). Germline lookup yields CDR1 LGHDT and CDR2 YNNKEL (reference sequence). V was shortened by 1 base and J by 0 bases, with 17 bases between the two germline ends. The CDR3 sequence is 18 residues long.

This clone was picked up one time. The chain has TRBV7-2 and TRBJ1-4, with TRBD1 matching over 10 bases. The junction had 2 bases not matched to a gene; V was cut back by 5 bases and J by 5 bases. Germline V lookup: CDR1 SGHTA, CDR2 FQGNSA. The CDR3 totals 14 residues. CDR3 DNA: TGTGCCAGCAGCCCGGACAGGGGGAATGAAAAACTGTTTTTT. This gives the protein CASSPDRGNEKLFF.

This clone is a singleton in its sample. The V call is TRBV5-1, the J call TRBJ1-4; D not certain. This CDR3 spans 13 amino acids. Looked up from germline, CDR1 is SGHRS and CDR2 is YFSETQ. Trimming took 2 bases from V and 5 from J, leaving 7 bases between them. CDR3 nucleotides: TGCGCCAGCAGCTTAAGCCGGAATGAAAAACTGTTTTTT. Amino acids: CASSLSRNEKLFF.

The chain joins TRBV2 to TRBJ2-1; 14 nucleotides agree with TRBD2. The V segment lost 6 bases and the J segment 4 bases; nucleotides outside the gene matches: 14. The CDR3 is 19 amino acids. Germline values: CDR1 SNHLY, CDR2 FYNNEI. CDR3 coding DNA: TGTGCCAGCAGGGGGACTAGCGGGAGCGCAACCCAAAGGTACAATGAGCAGTTCTTC. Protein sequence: CASRGTSGSATQRYNEQFF.

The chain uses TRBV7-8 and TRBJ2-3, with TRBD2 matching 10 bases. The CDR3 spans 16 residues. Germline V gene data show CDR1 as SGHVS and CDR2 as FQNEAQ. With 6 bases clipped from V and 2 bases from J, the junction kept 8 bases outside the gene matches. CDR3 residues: CASRKKRGGPTDTQYF. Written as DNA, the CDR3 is TGTGCCAGCAGAAAAAAGCGGGGGGGACCCACAGATACGCAGTATTTT.

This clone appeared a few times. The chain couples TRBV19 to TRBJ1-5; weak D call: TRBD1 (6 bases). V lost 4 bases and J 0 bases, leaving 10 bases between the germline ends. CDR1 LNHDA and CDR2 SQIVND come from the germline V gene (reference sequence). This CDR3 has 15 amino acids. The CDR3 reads CASSNGTLSNQPQHF. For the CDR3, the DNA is TGTGCCAGTAGTAACGGGACACTTAGCAATCAGCCCCAGCATTTT.

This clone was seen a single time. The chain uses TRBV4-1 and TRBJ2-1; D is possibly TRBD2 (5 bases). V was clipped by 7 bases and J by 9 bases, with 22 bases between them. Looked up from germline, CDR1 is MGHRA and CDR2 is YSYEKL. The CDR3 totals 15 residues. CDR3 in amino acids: CASTPARREGVEQFF. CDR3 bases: TGCGCCAGCACCCCAGCTAGACGGGAAGGAGTTGAGCAGTTCTTC.

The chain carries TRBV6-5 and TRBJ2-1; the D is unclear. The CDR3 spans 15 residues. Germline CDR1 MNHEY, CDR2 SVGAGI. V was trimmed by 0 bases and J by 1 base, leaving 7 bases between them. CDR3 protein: CASSYSRYSYNEQFF. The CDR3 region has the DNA TGTGCCAGCAGTTACTCGCGGTATTCCTACAATGAGCAGTTCTTC.

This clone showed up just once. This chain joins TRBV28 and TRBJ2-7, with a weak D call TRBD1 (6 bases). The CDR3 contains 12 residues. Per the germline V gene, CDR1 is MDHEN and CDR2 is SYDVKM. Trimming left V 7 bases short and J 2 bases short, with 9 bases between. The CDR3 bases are TGTGCCAGCAAGGGGGTTGCCTACGAGCAGTACTTC. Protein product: CASKGVAYEQYF. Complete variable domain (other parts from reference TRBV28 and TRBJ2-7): DVKVTQSSRYLVKRTGEKVFLECVQDMDHENMFWYRQDPGLGLRLIYFSYDVKMKEKGDIPEGYSVSREKKERFSLILESASTNQTSMYLCASKGVAYEQYFGPGTRLTVT.

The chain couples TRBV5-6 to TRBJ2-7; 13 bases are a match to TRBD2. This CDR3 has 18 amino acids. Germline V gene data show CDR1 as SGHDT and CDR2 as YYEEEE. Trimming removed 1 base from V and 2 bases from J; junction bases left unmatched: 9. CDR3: CASSLPGLAGRGTYEQYF. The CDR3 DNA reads TGTGCCAGCAGCTTGCCGGGACTAGCGGGACGAGGGACCTACGAGCAGTACTTC.

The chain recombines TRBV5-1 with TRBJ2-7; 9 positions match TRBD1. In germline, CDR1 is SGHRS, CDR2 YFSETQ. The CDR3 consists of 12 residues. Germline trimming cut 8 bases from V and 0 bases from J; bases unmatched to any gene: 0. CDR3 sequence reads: CARGQGSYEQYF. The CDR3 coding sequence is TGCGCCAGGGGACAGGGCTCCTACGAGCAGTACTTC. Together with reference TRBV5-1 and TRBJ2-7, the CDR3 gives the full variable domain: KAGVTQTPRYLIKTRGQQVTLSCSPISGHRSVSWYQQTPGQGLQFLFEYFSETQRNKGNFPGRFSGRQFSNSRSEMNVSTLELGDSALYLCARGQGSYEQYFGPGTRLTVT.

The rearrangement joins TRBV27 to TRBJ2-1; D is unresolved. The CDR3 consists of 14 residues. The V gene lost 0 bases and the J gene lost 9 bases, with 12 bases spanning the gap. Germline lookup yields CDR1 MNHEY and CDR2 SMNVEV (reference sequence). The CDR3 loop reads CASSLSGARSEQFF. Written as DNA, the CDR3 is TGTGCCAGCAGTTTATCCGGCGCCCGGAGTGAGCAGTTCTTC.

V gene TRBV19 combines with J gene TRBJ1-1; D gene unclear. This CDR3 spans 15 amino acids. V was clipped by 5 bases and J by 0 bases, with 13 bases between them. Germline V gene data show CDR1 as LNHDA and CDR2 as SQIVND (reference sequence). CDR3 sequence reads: CASSPRPDMNTEAFF. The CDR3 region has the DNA TGTGCCAGTAGTCCCCGGCCAGACATGAACACTGAAGCTTTCTTT.

In nucleotides, the CDR3 is TGTGCCAGCAGCTTAGCGCTCCCGGGGGGCACTGAAGCTTTCTTT. It encodes CASSLALPGGTEAFF. The chain links TRBV7-2 to TRBJ1-1, with D perhaps TRBD1 (5 bases). Germline CDR1 SGHTA, CDR2 FQGNSA. V was pared by 0 bases and J by 4 bases, with 12 bases between. This CDR3 region has 15 residues.

CDR3 nucleotides: TGCGCCAGCAGCTTGCAAGGGGGCGAGAAGTCAAGGGCTGAAGCTTTCTTT. It specifies CASSLQGGEKSRAEAFF. This sequence joins TRBV5-1 and TRBJ1-1; TRBD1 aligns across 7 bases. This CDR3 region has 17 residues. Trimming cost V 1 base and J 6 bases; bases outside gene matches: 15. Germline loops: CDR1 SGHRS, CDR2 YFSETQ. Supplemented by reference TRBV5-1 and TRBJ1-1, the full variable domain reads KAGVTQTPRYLIKTRGQQVTLSCSPISGHRSVSWYQQTPGQGLQFLFEYFSETQRNKGNFPGRFSGRQFSNSRSEMNVSTLELGDSALYLCASSLQGGEKSRAEAFFGQGTRLTVV.

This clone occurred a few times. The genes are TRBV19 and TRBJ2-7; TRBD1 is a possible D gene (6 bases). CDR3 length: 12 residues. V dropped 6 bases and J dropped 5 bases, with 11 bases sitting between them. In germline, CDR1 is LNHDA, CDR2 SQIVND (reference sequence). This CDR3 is CASSTQGHEQYF. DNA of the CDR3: TGTGCCAGTAGCACACAGGGTCACGAGCAGTACTTC.

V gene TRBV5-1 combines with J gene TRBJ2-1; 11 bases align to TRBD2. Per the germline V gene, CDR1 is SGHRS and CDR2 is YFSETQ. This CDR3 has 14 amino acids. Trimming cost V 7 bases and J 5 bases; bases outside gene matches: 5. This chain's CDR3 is CASVGLAGDNEQFF. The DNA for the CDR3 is TGCGCCAGCGTAGGACTAGCGGGCGACAATGAGCAGTTCTTC.

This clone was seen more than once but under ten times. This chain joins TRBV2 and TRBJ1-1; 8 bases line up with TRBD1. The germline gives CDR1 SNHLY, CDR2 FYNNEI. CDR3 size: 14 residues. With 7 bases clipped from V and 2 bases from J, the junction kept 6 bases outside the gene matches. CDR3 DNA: TGTGCCAGCACCGTGGCAGGGGGCAACACTGAAGCTTTCTTT. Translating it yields CASTVAGGNTEAFF.

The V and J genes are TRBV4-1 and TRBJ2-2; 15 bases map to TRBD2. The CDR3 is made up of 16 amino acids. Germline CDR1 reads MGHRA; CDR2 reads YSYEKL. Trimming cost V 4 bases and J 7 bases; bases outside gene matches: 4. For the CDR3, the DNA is TGCGCCAGCAGCCGCGGGACTAGCGGGAGGTTCGGGGAGCTGTTTTTT. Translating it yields CASSRGTSGRFGELFF.

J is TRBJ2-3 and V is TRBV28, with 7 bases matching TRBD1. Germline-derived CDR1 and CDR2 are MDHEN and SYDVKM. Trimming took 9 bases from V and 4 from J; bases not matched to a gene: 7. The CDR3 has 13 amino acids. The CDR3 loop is CARGQMSSDTQYF. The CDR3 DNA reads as TGTGCCAGGGGACAGATGTCCTCAGATACGCAGTATTTT.